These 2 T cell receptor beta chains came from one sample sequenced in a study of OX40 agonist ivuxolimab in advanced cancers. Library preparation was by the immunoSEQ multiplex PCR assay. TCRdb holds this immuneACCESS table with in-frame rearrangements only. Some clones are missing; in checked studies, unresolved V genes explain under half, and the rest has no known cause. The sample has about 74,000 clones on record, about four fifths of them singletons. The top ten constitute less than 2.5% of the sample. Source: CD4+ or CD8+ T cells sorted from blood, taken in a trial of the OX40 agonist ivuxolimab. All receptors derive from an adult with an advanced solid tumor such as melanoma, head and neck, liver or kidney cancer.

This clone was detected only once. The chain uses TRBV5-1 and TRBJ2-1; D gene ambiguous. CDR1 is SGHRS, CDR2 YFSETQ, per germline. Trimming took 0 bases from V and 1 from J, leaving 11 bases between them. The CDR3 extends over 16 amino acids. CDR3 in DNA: TGCGCCAGCAGCTTGGCCGCGGTTTATTCCTACAATGAGCAGTTCTTC. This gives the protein CASSLAAVYSYNEQFF.

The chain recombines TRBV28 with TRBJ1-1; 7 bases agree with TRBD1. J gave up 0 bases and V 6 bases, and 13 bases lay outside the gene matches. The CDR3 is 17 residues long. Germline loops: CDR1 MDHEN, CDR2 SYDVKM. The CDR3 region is CASSSPGQSIMNTEAFF. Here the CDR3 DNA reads TGTGCCAGCAGCTCTCCGGGACAGTCAATCATGAACACTGAAGCTTTCTTT.